A selection of T cell receptor beta chains follows, all from one sample in a study of cytomegalovirus exposure and HLA in healthy donors. This table comes from immunoSEQ multiplex PCR, and its TCRdb copy is limited to in-frame clones, with some not included. The table has more than 95,000 clones, almost 70% seen once. The sample consisted of PBMCs. These receptors originate from a man in his thirties or forties in good health and CMV-seronegative. CDR3s include the opening cysteine and the closing phenylalanine or tryptophan. Each record gives: D gene, V gene, clone size, J gene, CDR3 protein, CDR3 DNA. The D gene is left open where the match is weak. Only part of the rows carry a size: once, few, many, or a class if the clone is expanded.

>TRBD2|TRBV7-9|-|TRBJ2-2
CASSPAGLAGAGELFF
TGTGCCAGCAGCCCCGCCGGACTAGCGGGTGCCGGGGAGCTGTTTTTT
>TRBD2|TRBV4-1|-|TRBJ2-1
CASSQPTSGRNEQFF
TGCGCCAGCAGCCAACCGACTAGCGGGAGGAATGAGCAGTTCTTC
>-|TRBV6-5|once|TRBJ1-6
CASSMGADLHF
TGTGCCAGCAGTATGGGGGCAGACCTCCACTTT
>-|TRBV7-8|-|TRBJ1-5
CASSLGRHHQPQHF
TGTGCCAGCAGCTTAGGTCGACACCATCAGCCCCAGCATTTT
>TRBD2|TRBV7-2|once|TRBJ2-5
CASSLFSGTETQYF
TGTGCCAGCAGCTTATTTAGCGGGACCGAGACCCAGTACTTC
>-|TRBV27|-|TRBJ1-4
CASSLSRGNEKLFF
TGTGCCAGCAGTTTATCCAGGGGCAATGAAAAACTGTTTTTT
>-|TRBV19|-|TRBJ2-2
CASSMIQGAGELFF
TGTGCCAGTAGTATGATTCAAGGAGCCGGGGAGCTGTTTTTT
>TRBD1|TRBV23-1|-|TRBJ1-1
CASCCTGTGIREAFF
TGCGCCAGCTGCTGTACCGGGACAGGGATTAGGGAGGCTTTCTTT
>-|TRBV27|once|TRBJ2-7
CASSLKKESYEQYF
TGTGCCAGCAGTTTAAAGAAGGAGTCCTACGAGCAGTACTTC
>-|TRBV25-1|-|TRBJ2-2
CASSPTGNGGTGELFF
TGTGCCAGCAGCCCAACAGGGAACGGCGGCACCGGGGAGCTGTTTTTT
>TRBD1|TRBV28|-|TRBJ2-7
CASSSYRDRGLKEQYF
TGTGCCAGCAGTTCCTACCGGGACAGGGGGCTTAAGGAGCAGTACTTC
>-|TRBV19|-|TRBJ1-1
CASSSGRNTEASF
TGTGCCAGTAGTTCAGGGAGGAACACTGAAGCTTCCTTT
>-|TRBV7-8|-|TRBJ1-5
CASSSLGGAEQPQHF
TGTGCCAGCAGCTCTTTGGGTGGGGCCGAGCAGCCCCAGCATTTT
>-|TRBV29-1|-|TRBJ1-4
CSVGDRRTNEKLFF
TGCAGCGTGGGCGACAGGAGGACTAATGAAAAACTGTTTTTT
>-|TRBV29-1|-|TRBJ1-1
CSVERGVGGGTEAFF
TGCAGCGTTGAACGGGGCGTGGGAGGGGGCACTGAAGCTTTCTTT
>-|TRBV19|-|TRBJ1-2
CASSIDTGWRGYTF
TGTGCCAGTAGTATTGACACAGGGTGGAGGGGCTACACCTTC
>-|TRBV27|few|TRBJ2-2
CASSLSSTGELFF
TGTGCCAGCAGTTTATCGAGCACCGGGGAGCTGTTTTTT
>-|TRBV11-1|few|TRBJ2-7
CASSLGQDPYEQYF
TGTGCCAGCAGCTTAGGACAGGACCCCTACGAGCAGTACTTC
>-|TRBV4-1|-|TRBJ2-5
CASSPDSQETQYF
TGCGCCAGCAGCCCCGACAGTCAAGAGACCCAGTACTTC
>TRBD1|TRBV18|-|TRBJ1-5
CASSPGTGGDQPQHF
TGTGCCAGCTCACCTGGGACAGGGGGCGATCAGCCCCAGCATTTT
>TRBD1|TRBV2|few|TRBJ2-3
CASRSTGGADTQYF
TGTGCCAGCAGATCTACAGGGGGCGCAGATACGCAGTATTTT
>TRBD1|TRBV4-2|-|TRBJ2-1
CASSPRTGKISYNEQFF
TGTGCCAGCAGCCCACGGACAGGGAAGATCTCCTACAATGAGCAGTTCTTC
>-|TRBV5-1|few|TRBJ1-2
CASRAADQYGYTF
TGCGCCAGCAGGGCGGCAGACCAGTATGGCTACACCTTC
>TRBD1|TRBV6-5|few|TRBJ1-4
CASSPGQGVGEKLFF
TGTGCCAGCAGTCCGGGACAGGGGGTAGGGGAAAAACTGTTTTTT